Here is one TCR beta chain with its context. No antigen is known for it. The data were taken from a study of shared clonotypes between healthy human individuals. In the study overall: Those who served as donors were a couple of women and three men between the ages of 18 and 49. Findings of the study overall: Sampling covered nothing but blood. Tissue TCR repertoires likely differ from those found in blood.

Germline-derived CDR1 and CDR2 are SGHRS and YFSETQ. V lost 0 bases to trimming and J lost 7 bases; unmatched junction nucleotides: 4. This CDR3 has 16 residues. Running of the assay took place at deep level. Libraries were prepared by immunoSEQ multiplex PCR; TCRdb keeps only in-frame clonotypes and omits some of them. The sample has approximately 510,000 clones, approximately 79% seen once. Donors included only healthy HIV-negative adults lacking recent acute infections or vaccinations. Sequenced: PBMCs. V and J are TRBV5-1 and TRBJ2-2; the match to TRBD2 covers 12 bases. This receptor was obtained from a woman aged 40 to 50 in good health. Some clones in this sample may be carry-over from other donors' samples. The CDR3 reads CASSLEASGRVGELFF. Written as DNA, the CDR3 is TGCGCCAGCAGCTTGGAGGCTAGCGGGAGGGTCGGGGAGCTGTTTTTT.